Here is one TCR beta chain with its context. Its antigen is unidentified. Treatment described: around 19 received Ad26.COV2.S at low or high dose, single or two shots; about 5 received placebo; per-sample allocation not given. At day 63 after the first vaccine or placebo injection, samples were drawn. Cohort 1b enrolled adults aged 18-55 years in Boston. An Ad26 vector carrying the Wuhan-strain SARS-CoV-2 spike served as the vaccine. This sample was taken from a study of Ad26.COV2.S vaccination and SARS-CoV-2 variants. Findings and caveats of the study: People who got the vaccine had more spike-specific TCR breadth than people who got placebo. Breadth measured for non-spike TCRs was similar across vaccine and placebo recipients.

Profiled with immunoSEQ multiplex PCR; TCRdb holds only in-frame clones, not every one. The data contain roughly 450,000 clones, around 90% of them singletons. Germline V gene data show CDR1 as KGHSH and CDR2 as LQKENI. This CDR3 is 15 amino acids long. Trimming took 6 bases from V and 8 from J; bases not matched to a gene: 12. Sample: peripheral blood, taken in a trial of Ad26.COV2.S vaccine versus placebo. The V and J genes are TRBV18 and TRBJ1-3, with 8 bases that match TRBD1. The TCR sequence derives from a person aged 18 to 65 who received the Ad26.COV2.S COVID-19 vaccine or a placebo. The chain's CDR3 is CASSHGTGGVDTIYF. The DNA for the CDR3 is TGTGCCAGCTCCCACGGCACAGGGGGAGTGGACACCATATATTTT.